The sequence of this TCR beta chain was determined in a study of CD4+ T cells in melanoma. Of note for this clone: Antigen: not known.

CDR3 length equals 15 residues. The V gene end was trimmed by 5 bases and the J gene end by 4 bases; junction bases not matched to a gene: 8. Germline V gene sequence: CDR1 MNHEY, CDR2 SVGAGI. Sequencing used immunoSEQ multiplex PCR; TCRdb keeps in-frame clones, though not all of them. In the table there are some 110,000 clones, about 90% of which are singletons. The study, taken as a whole, reports: CD8+ T cell, macrophage and B cell function reportedly correlated with neoantigen-specific CD4+ T cells. Neoantigen-specific CD4+ T cells in melanoma reportedly had diverse differentiation states.

The receptor's source is a human donor with melanoma. Sequenced sample: peripheral blood. V gene TRBV6-5 combines with J gene TRBJ2-3, with 8 bases lining up with TRBD2. In DNA form, the CDR3 reads TGTGCCAGCAGTCGAGGGACTAGAGGTTCAGATACGCAGTATTTT. Residues: CASSRGTRGSDTQYF.